The 27 T cell receptor beta chains in this list originate from one sample, sequenced in a study of PD-1 blockade in classical Hodgkin lymphoma. Stated time point: newly diagnosed, previously untreated cHL patient sample. Thawed PBMCs were the source of CD8+ T cells, obtained through magnetic negative selection. TCRdb keeps only in-frame clones here, not all; method: immunoSEQ multiplex PCR. The profile shows 9,000 to 10,000 clones, 80% to 95% of them singletons. Sequencing was carried out using CD8+ T cells from blood. The receptor source for this set is a human donor with classical Hodgkin lymphoma.

The chain has TRBV27 and TRBJ2-7, with 7 bases that match TRBD2. Trimming at V came to 3 bases and at J to 2 bases, leaving 4 bases not matched to a gene. Germline CDR1 reads MNHEY; CDR2 reads SMNVEV (reference sequence). This CDR3 spans 14 amino acids. CDR3 nucleotides: TGTGCCAGCAGTTTGGGAGGGGTGACCTACGAGCAGTACTTC. This translates into CASSLGGVTYEQYF.

This rearrangement joins TRBV6-5 to TRBJ2-5; D ambiguous. The DNA end lines up better with TRBJ2-7; the J call may be wrong. Germline CDR1 reads MNHEY; CDR2 reads SVGAGI. The length of the CDR3 is 14 residues. The CDR3 DNA follows: TGTGCCAGCAGTTACTCTGGATCGGGCTCCGAGCAGTACTTC. Its protein is CASSYSGSGSEQYF.

V and J are TRBV10-3 and TRBJ1-2; D possibly corresponds to TRBD1 (5 bases). CDR3 length: 14 residues. Trimming left V 5 bases short and J 3 bases short, with 13 bases between. Germline V CDR1 and CDR2: ENHRY, SYGVKD. In nucleotides, the CDR3 is TGTGCCATCAGTCCCTCAGGGAGGGACTATGGCTACACCTTC. As protein: CAISPSGRDYGYTF.

This chain uses TRBV7-9 with TRBJ2-1; the D is unclear. V gave up 1 base and J gave up 10 bases, with 5 bases separating them. Per germline, CDR1 SEHNR and CDR2 FQNEAQ (reference sequence). This CDR3 is 11 amino acids long. CDR3 bases: TGTGCCAGCAGCTTAGGTTCGGAGCAGTTCTTC. This gives the protein CASSLGSEQFF. Filled out from reference TRBV7-9 and TRBJ2-1, the complete variable domain reads DTGVSQNPRHKITKRGQNVTFRCDPISEHNRLYWYRQTLGQGPEFLTYFQNEAQLEKSRLLSDRFSAERPKGSFSTLEIQRTEQGDSAMYLCASSLGSEQFFGPGTRLTVL.

This clone was recorded once. The chain combines TRBV6-1 with TRBJ2-3; D perhaps matches TRBD2 (6 bases). The CDR3 runs to 15 residues. V was pared by 6 bases and J by 4 bases, with 17 bases between. Germline CDR1 MNHNS, CDR2 SASEGT. The CDR3 sequence is CASREGPRYADTQYF. DNA for the CDR3: TGTGCCAGCAGGGAGGGCCCACGGTATGCAGATACGCAGTATTTT.

The V and J genes are TRBV27 and TRBJ1-4; D unresolved. The germline gives CDR1 MNHEY, CDR2 SMNVEV (reference sequence). The CDR3 loop spans 14 amino acids. Trimming removed 0 bases at V and 8 bases at J, with 10 bases between. The CDR3 protein is CASSLSPGGEKLFF. For the CDR3, the DNA is TGTGCCAGCAGTTTATCACCAGGTGGGGAAAAACTGTTTTTT.

The chain carries TRBV28 and TRBJ2-1; the D gene is possibly TRBD2 (6 bases). Trimming stripped 3 bases from V and 7 bases from J, with 19 bases between. CDR1 and CDR2 from the germline V gene are MDHEN and SYDVKM. CDR3 length: 16 residues. Here the CDR3 reads CASSFRRGIVGNEQFF. CDR3 sequence (DNA): TGTGCCAGCAGTTTCAGACGGGGGATTGTGGGTAATGAGCAGTTCTTC.

V and J are TRBV19 and TRBJ1-6, with TRBD1 identical over 7 bases. V gave up 8 bases and J gave up 8 bases; unmatched junction bases: 9. Germline CDR1 and CDR2: LNHDA and SQIVND (reference sequence). The CDR3 is 14 amino acids. In nucleotides, the CDR3 is TGTGCCAGTCAATCCGACAGGGAATATTCACCCCTCCACTTT. Translated, it gives CASQSDREYSPLHF.

This clone occurred a few times. The chain recombines TRBV25-1 with TRBJ1-5; D ambiguous. Germline values: CDR1 MGHDK, CDR2 SYGVNS. The CDR3 sequence is 9 residues long. V lost 9 bases and J lost 6, with 3 bases in between. CDR3 nucleotide sequence: TGTGCCAGTGGTCAGCCCCAGCATTTT. Its protein product is CASGQPQHF.

J is TRBJ1-1 and V is TRBV28; weak D call: TRBD1 (5 bases). V was cut by 4 bases and J by 6 bases, with 9 bases left in between. CDR3 length: 12 residues. Germline CDR1 is MDHEN and CDR2 is SYDVKM. Here the CDR3 reads CASSWDGPEAFF. CDR3 nucleotide sequence: TGTGCCAGCAGTTGGGACGGGCCTGAAGCTTTCTTT.

This rearrangement joins TRBV27 to TRBJ1-2, with TRBD1 identical over 7 bases. This CDR3 spans 13 amino acids. The ends lost 4 bases at V and 7 bases at J; junction bases unmatched: 6. Germline loops: CDR1 MNHEY, CDR2 SMNVEV (reference sequence). CDR3 amino acids: CASSSGGGSGYTF. The CDR3 DNA reads TGTGCCAGCAGTTCAGGGGGGGGTAGTGGCTACACCTTC.

The rearrangement joins TRBV27 to TRBJ2-7, with a tentative D call TRBD2 (6 bases). V was pared by 5 bases and J by 7 bases, with 18 bases between. The CDR3 spans 14 residues. From germline, CDR1 is MNHEY and CDR2 SMNVEV (reference sequence). The CDR3 here is CASSLLGWAGEQYF. In nucleotides, the CDR3 is TGTGCCAGCAGTCTGCTGGGGTGGGCGGGAGAGCAGTACTTC.

The V gene is TRBV25-1, the J gene TRBJ2-4; maybe TRBD2 (5 bases). Germline CDR1 is MGHDK and CDR2 is SYGVNS. The CDR3 loop spans 18 amino acids. Trimming removed 6 bases from V and 1 base from J, with 22 bases in between. The CDR3 DNA is TGTGCCAGCAGCGCGGAGGCCGCTAGCCTCCCTGCCAAAAACATTCAGTACTTC. The encoded protein is CASSAEAASLPAKNIQYF.

The rearrangement links TRBV4-1 to TRBJ1-1; tentative D call: TRBD1 (6 bases). Germline V gene data show CDR1 as MGHRA and CDR2 as YSYEKL. This CDR3 has 15 residues. Trimming stripped 8 bases from V and 4 bases from J, with 20 bases between. The CDR3 DNA sequence: TGCGCCAGCCTCGGGCAGGGGAGTATGAGCACTGAAGCTTTCTTT. Encoded protein: CASLGQGSMSTEAFF.

The chain uses TRBV7-2 and TRBJ2-6; TRBD2 matches 7 bases. The V gene end was trimmed by 5 bases and the J gene end by 0 bases; junction bases not matched to a gene: 4. The CDR3 has 16 amino acids. Germline V lookup: CDR1 SGHTA, CDR2 FQGNSA. The CDR3 protein is CASSTGGISGANVLTF. The CDR3 DNA follows: TGTGCCAGCAGCACCGGGGGGATCTCTGGGGCCAACGTCCTGACTTTC.

J is TRBJ2-7 and V is TRBV27, with 9 bases matching TRBD1. The trim removed 7 bases at V and 0 bases at J, leaving 16 bases unmatched. Germline lookup yields CDR1 MNHEY and CDR2 SMNVEV (reference sequence). The CDR3 consists of 18 residues. In DNA form, the CDR3 reads TGTGCCAGCAAGGGTCAAGGACAGGGGAAAAGGAGCTCCTACGAGCAGTACTTC. This translates into CASKGQGQGKRSSYEQYF.

The J gene is TRBJ2-7, the V gene TRBV19; 7 positions match TRBD1. Per the germline V gene, CDR1 is LNHDA and CDR2 is SQIVND (reference sequence). The ends lost 5 bases at V and 2 bases at J; junction bases unmatched: 3. The CDR3 has 13 residues. The CDR3 region is CASSRQGAYEQYF. CDR3 DNA: TGTGCCAGTAGTCGGCAGGGGGCCTACGAGCAGTACTTC.

This clone was observed a few times. The chain employs TRBV11-2 and TRBJ2-1; 7 bases fit TRBD2. The CDR3 totals 16 residues. Per germline, CDR1 SGHAT and CDR2 FQNNGV. The ends lost 0 bases at V and 5 bases at J; junction bases unmatched: 7. The CDR3 is CASSLDSSGADNEQFF. The CDR3 DNA reads TGTGCCAGCAGCTTAGATTCTAGCGGAGCTGACAATGAGCAGTTCTTC. Combining the CDR3 with reference TRBV11-2 and TRBJ2-1 gives the whole variable domain EAGVAQSPRYKIIEKRQSVAFWCNPISGHATLYWYQQILGQGPKLLIQFQNNGVVDDSQLPKDRFSAERLKGVDSTLKIQPAKLEDSAVYLCASSLDSSGADNEQFFGPGTRLTVL.

This chain uses TRBV7-9 with TRBJ2-6; perhaps TRBD2 as D (6 bases). The germline V gene has CDR1 SEHNR and CDR2 FQNEAQ (reference sequence). The CDR3 is made up of 14 amino acids. V was shortened by 11 bases and J by 1 base, with 12 bases between the two germline ends. CDR3 nucleotides: TGTGCCTCGAACGGAGGGTCTGGGGCCAACGTCCTGACTTTC. The encoded protein is CASNGGSGANVLTF.

The genes are TRBV25-1 and TRBJ2-2; 8 positions match TRBD1. J lost 4 bases, V lost 2 bases, and 6 bases had no gene match. This CDR3 region has 16 residues. In germline, CDR1 is MGHDK, CDR2 SYGVNS. Here the CDR3 reads CASSEADRVFTGELFF. The CDR3 bases are TGTGCCAGCAGTGAAGCGGACAGGGTGTTCACCGGGGAGCTGTTTTTT.

The chain combines TRBV6-6 with TRBJ2-3; 8 nucleotides align to TRBD2. The CDR3 has 14 amino acids. The ends lost 6 bases at V and 6 bases at J; junction bases unmatched: 8. Germline-derived CDR1 and CDR2 are MNHNY and SVGAGI (reference sequence). The DNA for the CDR3 is TGTGCCAGCAGACCAAGACTAGCGCCCGATACGCAGTATTTT. Its protein product is CASRPRLAPDTQYF.

This chain joins TRBV6-1 and TRBJ2-3, with TRBD2 identical over 10 bases. Losses at the gene ends were 4 bases for V and 2 bases for J; bases not matched to a gene: 3. The germline CDR1 and CDR2 sequences are MNHNS and SASEGT. The CDR3 spans 15 residues. In nucleotides, the CDR3 is TGTGCCAGCAGTGGAACTAGCGGGGACACAGATACGCAGTATTTT. It encodes CASSGTSGDTDTQYF.

V and J are TRBV11-2 and TRBJ1-3; D is possibly TRBD1 (5 bases). There are 15 residues in the CDR3. V lost 2 bases to trimming and J lost 5 bases, with 13 bases between them. CDR1 and CDR2 from the germline V gene are SGHAT and FQNNGV. The chain's CDR3 is CASSLWRDERNTIYF. The CDR3 nucleotides are TGTGCCAGCAGCTTATGGAGGGACGAACGAAACACCATATATTTT.

The chain has TRBV5-6 and TRBJ1-2, with 9 bases that match TRBD1. With 2 bases clipped from V and 4 bases from J, the junction kept 3 bases outside the gene matches. This CDR3 is 14 amino acids long. Germline loops: CDR1 SGHDT, CDR2 YYEEEE. CDR3 protein: CASSFGTGTYGYTF. The CDR3 DNA is TGTGCCAGCAGCTTTGGGACAGGGACCTATGGCTACACCTTC.

The V gene is TRBV4-3, the J gene TRBJ2-1; possibly TRBD2 for D (5 bases). The germline gives CDR1 LGHNA, CDR2 YSLEER. The CDR3 is 14 amino acids. Trimming left V 0 bases short and J 2 bases short, with 5 bases between. The CDR3 sequence is CASSQDGAYNEQFF. Here the CDR3 DNA reads TGCGCCAGCAGCCAAGACGGGGCCTACAATGAGCAGTTCTTC.

V and J are TRBV5-4 and TRBJ2-7; D remains ambiguous. CDR3 size: 13 residues. CDR1 is SGHNT and CDR2 is YYREEE in the germline V gene (reference sequence). Trimming removed 1 base from V and 2 bases from J, with 7 bases in between. The CDR3 region has the DNA TGTGCCAGCAGCTTGACAGAGACCTACGAGCAGTACTTC. Translated, it gives CASSLTETYEQYF.

The chain joins TRBV5-1 to TRBJ1-4, with D maybe TRBD1 (6 bases). This CDR3 spans 15 amino acids. From germline, CDR1 is SGHRS and CDR2 YFSETQ. Trimming removed 3 bases from V and 7 bases from J, with 16 bases in between. The CDR3 loop is CASSSASGGPEKLFF. The CDR3 DNA reads TGCGCCAGCAGCTCGGCGTCGGGGGGCCCTGAAAAACTGTTTTTT.